The entry below describes one T cell receptor beta chain. This clonotype was counted only a few times. What antigen it recognizes has not been identified. Base quality data are lacking; no much larger clone is found one base away. TCRdb shows the sequencer as Illumina HiSeq 1500. TCRdb reran the public reads through fastp at Q25 and MiXCR, keeping productive beta chains. Identical CDR3 protein sequences are pooled into one entry, listed with their most common genes and DNA. A total of about 180,000 distinct CDR3 sequences appear in this sample, about 15% of them only once. Of the sample, roughly 30% is held by the ten largest clones. This specimen belongs to a study of T cell repertoires in cytomegalovirus infection (dated by TCRdb to 2018 to 2020). About the investigation overall: The HLA type of each donor mattered for the analysis, because public TCR beta signatures pointed to carriage of CMV infection along with the matching HLA type. The research as a whole found: Cumulative frequency of public TCR beta family members discriminated carriers of CMV infection plus the relevant HLA type in this cohort and an independent approximately 350-donor cohort. The ex vivo response was dominated by HLA-C-restricted CMV-specific TCR beta clonotypes, and the single most frequent clonotype in two of eight donors was supplied by these HLA-C-restricted clonotypes.

The CDR3 goes from the cysteine to the phenylalanine over 16 residues. Only the CDR3 DNA stays, 48 bases, in frame from base 1. Looking up the germline V gene (reference sequence) yields CDR1 DFQATT and CDR2 SNEGSKA. The receptor chain draws on TRBV20-1 and TRBJ2-1; TRBD2 aligns with 7 central bases. Source material: PBMCs. The receptor comes from a human donor in good health (CMV status not recorded). Some clones in this sample may be carry-over from other donors' samples. The nucleotide sequence reads TGCAGCGCACGGTCGGGGGGTGCTCGGTCCTACAATGAGCAGTTCTTC. This yields the protein CSARSGGARSYNEQFF.